This entry lists 9 T cell receptor beta chains sequenced from one sample in a study of cytomegalovirus exposure and HLA in healthy donors. Primers for the PCR totalled 60 Vbeta and 13 Jbeta. Here immunoSEQ multiplex PCR was the method, and the copy in TCRdb shows in-frame clones only, minus some. This repertoire shows fewer than 250,000 clones, around 76% found once; its top ten account for approximately 6.5%. The sample consisted of PBMCs. Source of these receptors: a man between 40 and 49 years old in good health and CMV-seropositive.

The genes are TRBV28 and TRBJ1-1, with no clear D. V gave up 6 bases and J gave up 2 bases, with 13 bases separating them. CDR1 MDHEN and CDR2 SYDVKM come from the germline V gene. The CDR3 covers 14 residues. This CDR3 is CASSPPFPNTEAFF. CDR3 coding DNA: TGTGCCAGCAGCCCCCCCTTTCCCAACACTGAAGCTTTCTTT.

The chain is built from TRBV4-1 and TRBJ1-3; D is unclear. The germline CDR1 and CDR2 sequences are MGHRA and YSYEKL. Trimming pared 2 bases from V and 3 bases from J, leaving 11 bases between. This CDR3 has 15 amino acids. The chain's CDR3 is CASSQFPLDGNTIYF. The CDR3 coding sequence is TGCGCCAGCAGCCAATTCCCTCTAGATGGAAACACCATATATTTT.

V usage is TRBV7-9 and J usage is TRBJ2-3, with 9 nucleotides matching TRBD2. This CDR3 is built from 16 residues. After removal of 2 bases from V and 0 bases from J, the junction contained 3 bases not matched to a gene. Per germline, CDR1 SEHNR and CDR2 FQNEAQ (reference sequence). DNA for the CDR3: TGTGCCAGCAGCTTAATGGGACTAGCTAGCACAGATACGCAGTATTTT. As protein: CASSLMGLASTDTQYF. Variable domain in full (rest from reference TRBV7-9 and TRBJ2-3): DTGVSQNPRHKITKRGQNVTFRCDPISEHNRLYWYRQTLGQGPEFLTYFQNEAQLEKSRLLSDRFSAERPKGSFSTLEIQRTEQGDSAMYLCASSLMGLASTDTQYFGPGTRLTVL.

This clone is a singleton in its sample. The CDR3: CASSIAQTGTYGYTF. The CDR3 DNA reads TGTGCCAGTAGTATAGCCCAGACAGGGACTTATGGCTACACCTTC. V usage is TRBV19 and J usage is TRBJ1-2, with 7 bases aligning to TRBD1. The V and J ends lost 1 base and 5 bases, in that order; junction bases with no gene match: 7. From germline, CDR1 is LNHDA and CDR2 SQIVND (reference sequence). The CDR3 runs 15 residues.

In its sample, this clone was seen a few times. The V and J genes are TRBV6-5 and TRBJ2-2; D possibly corresponds to TRBD1 (6 bases). With 8 bases removed from V and 1 base from J, the gap between germline ends came to 14 bases. Germline lookup yields CDR1 MNHEY and CDR2 SVGAGI. This CDR3 region has 15 residues. CDR3 amino acids: CASQDGTRNTGELFF. CDR3 nucleotide sequence: TGTGCCAGCCAGGACGGGACAAGGAACACCGGGGAGCTGTTTTTT.

The V and J genes are TRBV27 and TRBJ2-1; TRBD2 aligns across 9 bases. V shed 5 bases and J 0 bases; nucleotides not matched to a gene: 14. The CDR3 runs 19 residues. Looked up from germline, CDR1 is MNHEY and CDR2 is SMNVEV (reference sequence). The CDR3 here is CASSVNSGSWESSYNEQFF. CDR3 nucleotide sequence: TGTGCCAGCAGTGTAAATAGCGGGAGTTGGGAAAGCTCCTACAATGAGCAGTTCTTC.

This clone appeared a few times. The chain has TRBV9 and TRBJ2-2; 8 bases agree with TRBD1. CDR1 and CDR2 from the germline V gene are SGDLS and YYNGEE. The V gene end was trimmed by 4 bases and the J gene end by 1 base; junction bases not matched to a gene: 6. This CDR3 region has 16 residues. This chain's CDR3 is CASSHRTGRNTGELFF. The CDR3 bases are TGTGCCAGCAGCCATAGGACAGGGAGGAACACCGGGGAGCTGTTTTTT.

This clone has more than one count but fewer than ten. CDR3 loop: CASREGPGNEQFF. The CDR3 DNA follows: TGTGCCAGCAGGGAGGGCCCAGGGAATGAGCAGTTCTTC. This chain joins TRBV6-1 and TRBJ2-1; possibly TRBD2 for D (6 bases). V lost 6 bases, J lost 7 bases, and 13 bases lay in between. From germline, CDR1 is MNHNS and CDR2 SASEGT. The CDR3 covers 13 residues.

The chain is built from TRBV2 and TRBJ2-5; TRBD2 is a possible D gene (5 bases). The germline V and J ends were trimmed by 3 bases and 9 bases, with 20 bases remaining between them. This CDR3 has 15 amino acids. Germline values: CDR1 SNHLY, CDR2 FYNNEI. CDR3 protein: CASSEGTRWASPQYF. CDR3 coding DNA: TGTGCCAGCAGTGAGGGAACTAGATGGGCCTCTCCCCAGTACTTC.